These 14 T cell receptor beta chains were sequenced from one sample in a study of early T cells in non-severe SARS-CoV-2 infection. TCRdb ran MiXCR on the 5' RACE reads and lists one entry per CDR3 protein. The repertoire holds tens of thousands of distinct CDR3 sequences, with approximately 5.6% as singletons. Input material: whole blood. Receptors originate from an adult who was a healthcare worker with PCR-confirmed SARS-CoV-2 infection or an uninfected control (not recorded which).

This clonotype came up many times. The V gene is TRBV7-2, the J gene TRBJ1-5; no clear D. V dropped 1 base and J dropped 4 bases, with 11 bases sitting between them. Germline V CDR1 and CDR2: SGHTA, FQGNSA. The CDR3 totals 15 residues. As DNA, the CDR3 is TGTGCCAGCAGCTTAGGAAGGACGGTGAATCAGCCCCAGCATTTT. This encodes CASSLGRTVNQPQHF.

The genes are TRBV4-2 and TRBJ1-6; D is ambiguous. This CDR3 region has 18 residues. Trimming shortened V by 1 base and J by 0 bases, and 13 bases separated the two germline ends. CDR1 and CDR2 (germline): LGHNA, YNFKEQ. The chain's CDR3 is CASSQAPQLSSYNSPLHF. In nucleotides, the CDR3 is TGTGCCAGCAGCCAAGCCCCCCAGCTGAGCTCCTATAATTCACCCCTCCACTTT.

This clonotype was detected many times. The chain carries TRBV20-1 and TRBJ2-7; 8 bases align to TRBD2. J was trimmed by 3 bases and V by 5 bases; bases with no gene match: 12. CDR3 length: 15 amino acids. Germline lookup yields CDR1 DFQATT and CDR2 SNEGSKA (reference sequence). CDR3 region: CSASPPAGGDYEQYF. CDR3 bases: TGCAGTGCTTCCCCCCCGGCGGGAGGTGACTACGAGCAGTACTTC.

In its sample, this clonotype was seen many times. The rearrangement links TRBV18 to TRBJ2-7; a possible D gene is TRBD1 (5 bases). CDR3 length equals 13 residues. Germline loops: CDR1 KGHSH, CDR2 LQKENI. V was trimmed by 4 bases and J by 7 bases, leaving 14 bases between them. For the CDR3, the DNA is TGTGCCAGCTCACGGATTAGTGGGGCAGAGCAGTACTTC. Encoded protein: CASSRISGAEQYF.

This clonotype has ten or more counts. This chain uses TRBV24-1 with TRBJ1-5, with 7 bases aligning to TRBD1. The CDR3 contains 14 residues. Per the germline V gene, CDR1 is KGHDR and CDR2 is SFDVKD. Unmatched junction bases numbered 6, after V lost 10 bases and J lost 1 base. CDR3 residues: CATPTGSSNQPQHF. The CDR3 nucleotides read TGTGCCACACCGACAGGGTCAAGCAATCAGCCCCAGCATTTT.

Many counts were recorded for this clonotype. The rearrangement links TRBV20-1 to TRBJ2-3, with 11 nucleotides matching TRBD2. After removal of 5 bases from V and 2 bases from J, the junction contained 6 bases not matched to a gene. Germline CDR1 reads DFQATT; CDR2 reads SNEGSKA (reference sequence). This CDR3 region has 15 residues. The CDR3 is CSAPRLAGITDTQYF. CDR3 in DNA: TGCAGTGCTCCTAGACTAGCGGGGATCACAGATACGCAGTATTTT.

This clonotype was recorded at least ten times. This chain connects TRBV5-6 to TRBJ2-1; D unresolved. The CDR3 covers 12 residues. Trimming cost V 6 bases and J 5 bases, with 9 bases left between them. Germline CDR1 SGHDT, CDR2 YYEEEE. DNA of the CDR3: TGTGCCAGCACCAAAAATAACAATGAGCAGTTCTTC. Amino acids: CASTKNNNEQFF.

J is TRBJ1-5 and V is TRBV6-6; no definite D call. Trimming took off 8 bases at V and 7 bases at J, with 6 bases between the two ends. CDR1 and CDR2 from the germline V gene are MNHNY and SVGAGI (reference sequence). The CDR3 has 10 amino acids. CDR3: CASLKQPQHF. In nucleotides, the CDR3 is TGTGCCAGCCTAAAACAGCCCCAGCATTTT.

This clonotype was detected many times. DNA for the CDR3: TGTGCCAGCAGCTTGGTCGGGACAGGCCTTAGCACAGATACGCAGTATTTT. Its protein product is CASSLVGTGLSTDTQYF. J is TRBJ2-3 and V is TRBV5-4; 8 nucleotides match TRBD1. CDR3 length: 17 residues. V shed 0 bases and J 0 bases; nucleotides not matched to a gene: 6. The germline V gene encodes CDR1 SGHNT and CDR2 YYREEE (reference sequence).

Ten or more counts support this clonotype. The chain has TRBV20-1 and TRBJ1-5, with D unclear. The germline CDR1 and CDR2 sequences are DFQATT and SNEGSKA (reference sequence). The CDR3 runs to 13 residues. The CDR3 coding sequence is TGCAGCGCTCCCGCGGAGGGTGATCAGCCCCAGCATTTT. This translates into CSAPAEGDQPQHF.

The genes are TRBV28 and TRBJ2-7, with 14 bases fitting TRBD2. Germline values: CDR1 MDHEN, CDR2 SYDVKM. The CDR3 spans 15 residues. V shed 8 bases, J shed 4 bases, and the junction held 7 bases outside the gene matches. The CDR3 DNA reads TGTGCCAGCGCCAGGACTAGCGGGGGGACGTACGAGCAGTACTTC. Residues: CASARTSGGTYEQYF.

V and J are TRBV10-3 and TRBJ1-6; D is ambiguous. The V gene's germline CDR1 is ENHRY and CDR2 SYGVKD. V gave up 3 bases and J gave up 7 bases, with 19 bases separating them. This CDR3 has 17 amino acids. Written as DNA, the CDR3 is TGTGCCATCAGTGACTTATTCGTACACTTCGGAAATTCACCCCTCCACTTT. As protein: CAISDLFVHFGNSPLHF.

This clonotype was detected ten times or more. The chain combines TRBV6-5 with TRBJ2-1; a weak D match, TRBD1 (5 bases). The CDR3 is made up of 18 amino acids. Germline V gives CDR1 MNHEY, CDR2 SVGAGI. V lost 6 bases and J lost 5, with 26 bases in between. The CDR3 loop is CASSRFSPRLQADNEQFF. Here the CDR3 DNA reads TGTGCCAGCAGCCGCTTTTCACCCCGTTTACAGGCAGACAATGAGCAGTTCTTC.

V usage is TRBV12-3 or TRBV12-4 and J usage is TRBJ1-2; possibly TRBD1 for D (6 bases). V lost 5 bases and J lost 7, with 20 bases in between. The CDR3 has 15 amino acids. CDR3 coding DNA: TGTGCCAGCAGTCCCCGAACCACAGGGATGGGTGGCTACACCTTC. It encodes CASSPRTTGMGGYTF.